A single sample is the source of the 30 T cell receptor beta chains below, sequenced in a study of cytomegalovirus exposure and HLA in healthy donors. 13 Jbeta primers and 60 Vbeta primers were used for the PCR. Clones were read by immunoSEQ multiplex PCR, and TCRdb kept only the in-frame ones, dropping some. The table has 130,000 or so clones, more than 70% seen once; the top ten hold over 4%. The material sequenced was PBMCs. Source of these receptors: a middle-aged man in good health and CMV-seropositive.

This clone occurred once. The chain is built from TRBV5-1 and TRBJ2-2; D may be TRBD1 (5 bases). Looked up from germline, CDR1 is SGHRS and CDR2 is YFSETQ. This CDR3 spans 14 amino acids. Deletions cut 7 bases from V and 4 bases from J, with 14 bases between. The CDR3 is CASQPGQITGELFF. CDR3 sequence (DNA): TGCGCCAGCCAGCCTGGACAAATCACCGGGGAGCTGTTTTTT.

The chain uses TRBV4-1 and TRBJ1-2; 7 nucleotides agree with TRBD1. After removal of 3 bases from V and 4 bases from J, the junction contained 5 bases not matched to a gene. The CDR3 runs to 14 residues. Germline V gene sequence: CDR1 MGHRA, CDR2 YSYEKL. The CDR3 DNA reads TGCGCCAGCAGCCAGGCGGGACAGAGCTATGGCTACACCTTC. It codes for CASSQAGQSYGYTF.

This clone was detected only a few times. The J gene is TRBJ1-1, the V gene TRBV4-3, with 8 bases identical to TRBD1. The CDR3 length is 15 residues. Unmatched junction bases numbered 10, after V lost 2 bases and J lost 8 bases. Per germline, CDR1 LGHNA and CDR2 YSLEER. The CDR3, as DNA: TGCGCCAGCAGCCAACGGGCGGCCAGGGGGCTCGAAGCTTTCTTT. This translates into CASSQRAARGLEAFF.

The chain employs TRBV28 and TRBJ2-2; TRBD2 might be the D (5 bases). The CDR3 length is 14 residues. V was clipped by 6 bases and J by 7 bases, with 15 bases between them. The V gene's germline CDR1 is MDHEN and CDR2 SYDVKM. This CDR3 reads CASRTPGFNGELFF. DNA for the CDR3: TGTGCCAGCAGAACGCCGGGGTTTAACGGGGAGCTGTTTTTT. Supplemented by reference TRBV28 and TRBJ2-2, the full variable domain reads DVKVTQSSRYLVKRTGEKVFLECVQDMDHENMFWYRQDPGLGLRLIYFSYDVKMKEKGDIPEGYSVSREKKERFSLILESASTNQTSMYLCASRTPGFNGELFFGEGSRLTVL.

The rearrangement links TRBV7-8 to TRBJ1-1; TRBD1 matches 7 bases. CDR3 length equals 18 residues. V shed 5 bases and J 0 bases; nucleotides not matched to a gene: 15. The germline CDR1 and CDR2 sequences are SGHVS and FQNEAQ. Here the CDR3 reads CASSPEQPQGQLNTEAFF. DNA for the CDR3: TGTGCCAGCAGCCCAGAACAGCCGCAGGGACAGTTGAACACTGAAGCTTTCTTT.

The chain links TRBV7-3 to TRBJ2-1, with 11 nucleotides matching TRBD2. CDR3 length: 19 amino acids. Germline CDR1 SGHTA, CDR2 FQGTGA. The ends lost 5 bases at V and 2 bases at J; junction bases unmatched: 14. CDR3 sequence reads: CASSRYHITTSGAYNEQFF. In DNA, the CDR3 is TGTGCCAGCAGCCGATACCATATCACGACTAGCGGGGCCTACAATGAGCAGTTCTTC.

The chain is built from TRBV6-1 and TRBJ2-5, with TRBD1 matching 7 bases. The CDR3 is 13 residues long. Germline CDR1 is MNHNS and CDR2 is SASEGT. J was trimmed by 2 bases and V by 8 bases; bases with no gene match: 5. CDR3 sequence: CASQGTEQETQYF. In nucleotides, the CDR3 is TGTGCCAGCCAAGGGACAGAACAAGAGACCCAGTACTTC.

V usage is TRBV7-8 and J usage is TRBJ1-3; D is uncertain. V lost 4 bases and J lost 4, with 11 bases in between. CDR1 SGHVS and CDR2 FQNEAQ come from the germline V gene. The CDR3 covers 14 residues. Here the CDR3 reads CASSSSRVGNTIYF. The CDR3 DNA is TGTGCCAGCAGCTCCTCGAGGGTAGGAAACACCATATATTTT. The full variable domain, with the rest looked up from reference TRBV7-8 and TRBJ1-3, is GAGVSQSPRYKVAKRGQDVALRCDPISGHVSLFWYQQALGQGPEFLTYFQNEAQLDKSGLPSDRFFAERPEGSVSTLKIQRTQQEDSAVYLCASSSSRVGNTIYFGEGSWLTVV.

This sequence joins TRBV11-3 and TRBJ1-1; D possibly corresponds to TRBD1 (5 bases). Germline V gene data show CDR1 as SGHNT and CDR2 as YENEEA. The CDR3 totals 15 residues. V was cut by 5 bases and J by 0 bases, with 13 bases left in between. The CDR3 loop is CASSIKGLLNTEAFF. CDR3 bases: TGTGCCAGCAGCATCAAGGGACTTCTGAACACTGAAGCTTTCTTT.

This sequence joins TRBV29-1 and TRBJ1-1, with 9 bases aligning to TRBD1. CDR1 and CDR2 from the germline V gene are SQVTM and ANQGSEA. The CDR3 is 14 residues long. Trimming at V came to 3 bases and at J to 2 bases, leaving 4 bases not matched to a gene. CDR3 in DNA: TGCAGCGTTGATGGACAGGGGCGAAACACTGAAGCTTTCTTT. Its translation: CSVDGQGRNTEAFF.

This clone showed up just a few times. The genes are TRBV7-9 and TRBJ2-3, with D possibly TRBD1 on 6 matching bases. The CDR3 has 18 amino acids. Germline CDR1 and CDR2: SEHNR and FQNEAQ (reference sequence). Deletions cut 5 bases from V and 2 bases from J, with 23 bases between. CDR3 region: CASSLPYDSRGYTDTQYF. In nucleotides, the CDR3 is TGTGCCAGCAGCCTTCCCTACGATAGTAGGGGGTACACAGATACGCAGTATTTT.

The chain is built from TRBV28 and TRBJ2-2; TRBD2 agrees at 10 bases. The length of the CDR3 is 16 residues. V trimming: 4 bases; J trimming: 3 bases; junction bases outside the gene matches: 5. Germline-derived CDR1 and CDR2 are MDHEN and SYDVKM. The CDR3 loop reads CASSSLAGADTGELFF. The CDR3 region has the DNA TGTGCCAGCAGTTCCCTAGCGGGAGCAGACACCGGGGAGCTGTTTTTT.

Remarks on this clone: Sequence at one end of the junction differs from germline and may be a read error. The rearrangement uses TRBV27 and TRBJ2-7; perhaps TRBD1 as D (7 bases). Germline CDR1 and CDR2: MNHEY and SMNVEV (reference sequence). The length of the CDR3 is 14 residues. The CDR3 region has the DNA TGTGCCAGCAATTTAAGCAGGGGGGACTACGAGCAGTACTTC. This encodes CASNLSRGDYEQYF.

The chain joins TRBV5-5 to TRBJ2-5; 10 nucleotides line up with TRBD1. This CDR3 is 16 amino acids long. CDR1 and CDR2 (germline): SGHKS, YYEKEE (reference sequence). With 4 bases clipped from V and 5 bases from J, the junction kept 11 bases outside the gene matches. CDR3 in DNA: TGTGCCAGCAGCCCCGTGGGGGGACAGGGGCGTGAGACCCAGTACTTC. Its translation: CASSPVGGQGRETQYF.

This sequence joins TRBV9 and TRBJ2-3, with D maybe TRBD2 (5 bases). Germline-derived CDR1 and CDR2 are SGDLS and YYNGEE. This CDR3 has 15 residues. V was pared by 4 bases and J by 0 bases, with 12 bases between. The CDR3 DNA reads TGTGCCAGCAGCCCTGGACTCCTCAGCACAGATACGCAGTATTTT. Residues: CASSPGLLSTDTQYF.

V is TRBV27 and J is TRBJ1-1; 10 bases agree with TRBD1. The CDR3 extends over 19 amino acids. V gave up 6 bases and J gave up 5 bases; unmatched junction bases: 21. Germline lookup yields CDR1 MNHEY and CDR2 SMNVEV (reference sequence). This chain's CDR3 is CASRSRGTGVSLVITEAFF. The CDR3 bases are TGTGCCAGCAGGTCGCGCGGGACAGGGGTTTCGTTAGTTATTACTGAAGCTTTCTTT.

This chain connects TRBV7-3 to TRBJ2-1, with 7 bases fitting TRBD2. Trimming at V came to 6 bases and at J to 5 bases, leaving 7 bases not matched to a gene. CDR1 and CDR2 (germline): SGHTA, FQGTGA. There are 14 residues in the CDR3. CDR3 nucleotide sequence: TGTGCCAGCAGTTCGACTAGCCGGCACAATGAGCAGTTCTTC. This gives the protein CASSSTSRHNEQFF.

The chain couples TRBV5-1 to TRBJ1-1, with TRBD1 as a possible D gene (6 bases). This CDR3 is 16 amino acids long. Trimming pared 0 bases from V and 10 bases from J, leaving 22 bases between. CDR1 SGHRS and CDR2 YFSETQ come from the germline V gene. Here the CDR3 reads CASSLDQGTPTSAAFF. The CDR3 DNA reads TGCGCCAGCAGCTTGGACCAGGGGACACCGACGAGTGCAGCTTTCTTT.

This clone was detected a few times. One end of the junction varies from germline; a read error may be responsible. The J gene is TRBJ2-7, the V gene TRBV2; possibly TRBD1 for D (5 bases). The CDR3 has 11 residues. Germline V gives CDR1 SNHLY, CDR2 FYNNEI. The CDR3 loop reads CAGRVGYEQYF. As DNA, the CDR3 is TGTGCCGGCAGGGTCGGCTACGAGCAGTACTTC.

The chain carries TRBV5-1 and TRBJ2-1; 8 nucleotides agree with TRBD1. The CDR3 contains 14 residues. V lost 3 bases, J lost 5 bases, and 4 bases stayed unmatched. Germline CDR1 and CDR2: SGHRS and YFSETQ. CDR3 DNA sequence: TGCGCCAGCAGCTGGCAGGGGGCAAACAATGAGCAGTTCTTC. Protein: CASSWQGANNEQFF.

This clone was picked up one time. The chain uses TRBV5-1 and TRBJ1-2; TRBD1 agrees at 7 bases. The CDR3 length is 14 residues. J gave up 2 bases and V 0 bases, and 1 base lay outside the gene matches. Germline V gives CDR1 SGHRS, CDR2 YFSETQ. The DNA of the CDR3 is TGCGCCAGCAGCTTGGAGGGGGCAAACTATGGCTACACCTTC. It yields the protein CASSLEGANYGYTF.

This rearrangement joins TRBV4-3 to TRBJ2-2; 7 positions match TRBD1. The CDR3 sequence is 16 residues long. The germline CDR1 and CDR2 sequences are LGHNA and YSLEER. V was pared by 0 bases and J by 6 bases, with 7 bases of the junction left unmatched. The CDR3 DNA is TGCGCCAGCAGCCAAGATCCACAGGGGTATCCCGGGGAGCTGTTTTTT. This translates into CASSQDPQGYPGELFF.

The chain recombines TRBV7-2 with TRBJ2-5; weak D call: TRBD1 (6 bases). V lost 4 bases, J lost 4 bases, and 16 bases lay in between. CDR1 and CDR2 from the germline V gene are SGHTA and FQGNSA. The CDR3 covers 15 residues. The chain's CDR3 is CASSSDGQQGETQYF. In DNA, the CDR3 is TGTGCCAGCAGCTCCGACGGACAGCAGGGAGAGACCCAGTACTTC.

This chain links TRBV18 with TRBJ2-7; TRBD1 is a possible D gene (6 bases). V lost 6 bases and J lost 3, with 12 bases in between. The germline gives CDR1 KGHSH, CDR2 LQKENI. This CDR3 has 13 amino acids. CDR3 amino acids: CASSAGQYYEQYF. CDR3 nucleotides: TGTGCCAGCTCGGCAGGACAGTACTACGAGCAGTACTTC. The variable domain in full, with the rest retrieved from reference TRBV18 and TRBJ2-7, is NAGVMQNPRHLVRRRGQEARLRCSPMKGHSHVYWYRQLPEEGLKFMVYLQKENIIDESGMPKERFSAEFPKEGPSILRIQQVVRGDSAAYFCASSAGQYYEQYFGPGTRLTVT.

This clone was observed a handful of times. The chain is built from TRBV7-8 and TRBJ2-3, with 7 bases matching TRBD1. The CDR3 length is 16 residues. Germline assignment: CDR1 SGHVS and CDR2 FQNEAQ. J gave up 7 bases and V 4 bases, and 14 bases lay outside the gene matches. The CDR3 here is CASSSWTGQLENTQYF. The CDR3 nucleotides are TGTGCCAGCAGCTCCTGGACAGGCCAGCTAGAAAATACGCAGTATTTT. The full variable domain, rest sourced from reference TRBV7-8 and TRBJ2-3, is GAGVSQSPRYKVAKRGQDVALRCDPISGHVSLFWYQQALGQGPEFLTYFQNEAQLDKSGLPSDRFFAERPEGSVSTLKIQRTQQEDSAVYLCASSSWTGQLENTQYFGPGTRLTVL.

This clone was found a few times. CDR3 residues: CASSHRTGKGTEAFF. The CDR3 nucleotides are TGCGCCAGCAGCCATAGGACAGGGAAGGGGACTGAAGCTTTCTTT. The V gene is TRBV5-1, the J gene TRBJ1-1, with 8 positions matching TRBD1. The CDR3 loop spans 15 amino acids. Trimming removed 4 bases from V and 5 bases from J; junction bases left unmatched: 10. Germline lookup yields CDR1 SGHRS and CDR2 YFSETQ.

This chain joins TRBV5-4 and TRBJ2-7; 7 positions match TRBD1. The CDR3 has 15 amino acids. V dropped 3 bases and J dropped 1; count of bases not matched to a gene: 7. The V gene's germline CDR1 is SGHNT and CDR2 YYREEE (reference sequence). The CDR3 protein is CASSSRGQLSYEQYF. The CDR3 coding sequence is TGTGCCAGCAGCTCCCGGGGACAGCTATCCTACGAGCAGTACTTC.

This chain connects TRBV4-3 to TRBJ1-6; weak D call: TRBD1 (6 bases). The germline V gene has CDR1 LGHNA and CDR2 YSLEER. Trimming took 4 bases from V and 0 from J, leaving 16 bases between them. This CDR3 contains 18 residues. CDR3 amino acids: CASSPKLGGSSYNSPLHF. The CDR3 nucleotides are TGCGCCAGCAGCCCCAAGCTTGGGGGCAGCTCCTATAATTCACCCCTCCACTTT.

The chain recombines TRBV7-6 with TRBJ2-3, with 12 bases fitting TRBD2. Per the germline V gene, CDR1 is SGHVS and CDR2 is FNYEAQ. The CDR3 extends over 16 amino acids. V lost 5 bases to trimming and J lost 1 base; unmatched junction nucleotides: 4. The CDR3 reads CASSTRTSGGTDTQYF. CDR3 nucleotides: TGTGCCAGCAGCACCAGGACTAGCGGGGGCACAGATACGCAGTATTTT.

There are a few counts of this clone. This rearrangement joins TRBV18 to TRBJ2-1; 14 bases match TRBD2. CDR1 KGHSH and CDR2 LQKENI come from the germline V gene. Unmatched junction bases numbered 7, after V lost 3 bases and J lost 0 bases. The CDR3 spans 19 residues. DNA of the CDR3: TGTGCCAGCTCACCGGGGGGACTAGCGGGGGCGAGCTCCTACAATGAGCAGTTCTTC. It encodes CASSPGGLAGASSYNEQFF.